Shown below are 17 T cell receptor beta chains from a single sample sequenced in a study of blood T cell repertoires in COVID-19. Using immunoSEQ multiplex PCR, the repertoire was profiled, and TCRdb retains in-frame clones only, with some absent. The sample holds 240,000 or so clones, about 80% seen once. Sequencing input: peripheral blood. These TCRs come from a woman of 80 years or more with acute or convalescent COVID-19.

This chain uses TRBV5-1 with TRBJ2-3; 7 bases line up with TRBD2. V was pared by 2 bases and J by 3 bases, with 0 bases of the junction left unmatched. The CDR3 spans 13 residues. The germline CDR1 and CDR2 sequences are SGHRS and YFSETQ. The CDR3 protein is CASSFGRTDTQYF. As DNA, the CDR3 is TGCGCCAGCAGCTTCGGGAGGACAGATACGCAGTATTTT.

The chain is built from TRBV7-3 and TRBJ2-5, with TRBD2 as a possible D gene (6 bases). Trimming cost V 5 bases and J 4 bases, with 17 bases left between them. The CDR3 sequence is 15 residues long. Germline CDR1 is SGHTA and CDR2 is FQGTGA. Here the CDR3 reads CASSPLGGRGETQYF. In nucleotides, the CDR3 is TGTGCCAGCAGCCCGCTGGGCGGGCGGGGAGAGACCCAGTACTTC.

In this sample, this clone turned up a few times. CDR3: CASSRGQGNYGYTF. The CDR3 DNA reads TGTGCCAGCAGCCGAGGACAGGGCAACTATGGCTACACCTTC. The V gene is TRBV3-1 (or the pseudogene TRBV3-2), the J gene TRBJ1-2; 8 bases map to TRBD1. V shed 4 bases and J 2 bases; nucleotides not matched to a gene: 3. Germline V CDR1 and CDR2: LGHDT, YNNKEL (reference sequence). CDR3 length equals 14 residues.

This chain joins TRBV28 and TRBJ1-2; 9 nucleotides align to TRBD1. The CDR3 totals 16 residues. Germline lookup yields CDR1 MDHEN and CDR2 SYDVKM. The V gene end was trimmed by 5 bases and the J gene end by 2 bases; junction bases not matched to a gene: 9. The CDR3 DNA is TGTGCCAGCAGTCTTCTTGACAGGGGGTGGAACTATGGCTACACCTTC. Translated, it gives CASSLLDRGWNYGYTF.

V is TRBV27 and J is TRBJ2-1; TRBD1 is a possible D gene (5 bases). CDR1 is MNHEY, CDR2 SMNVEV, per germline (reference sequence). This CDR3 has 17 residues. Trimming removed 6 bases at V and 10 bases at J, with 28 bases between. CDR3 loop: CASSLLGAQDWGREQFF. The CDR3 DNA reads as TGTGCCAGCAGCCTGCTTGGGGCGCAAGATTGGGGTCGAGAGCAGTTCTTC.

The V gene is TRBV2, the J gene TRBJ1-2; TRBD1 is a possible D gene (5 bases). The CDR3 covers 18 residues. V lost 2 bases to trimming and J lost 4 bases, with 23 bases between them. CDR1 SNHLY and CDR2 FYNNEI come from the germline V gene. DNA for the CDR3: TGTGCCAGCAGTGAAACCCCGCCGAGGAAGGGGATTCCCTATGGCTACACCTTC. It specifies CASSETPPRKGIPYGYTF.

The chain has TRBV4-2 and TRBJ1-5, with TRBD1 matching over 8 bases. Germline V gene data show CDR1 as LGHNA and CDR2 as YNFKEQ. J lost 2 bases, V lost 5 bases, and 11 bases had no gene match. This CDR3 comprises 17 residues. The CDR3 nucleotides are TGTGCCAGCAGCTCGACGACAGGGGCGAGGGGCAATCAGCCCCAGCATTTT. It yields the protein CASSSTTGARGNQPQHF.

The chain couples TRBV3-1 (or the pseudogene TRBV3-2) to TRBJ1-3, with D possibly TRBD1 on 5 matching bases. The V gene's germline CDR1 is LGHDT and CDR2 YNNKEL (reference sequence). CDR3 length equals 16 residues. The V gene lost 1 base and the J gene lost 0 bases, with 10 bases spanning the gap. As DNA, the CDR3 is TGTGCCAGCAGCCAAGGGGGAGGGGCCTCTGGAAACACCATATATTTT. Translated: CASSQGGGASGNTIYF.

The CDR3: CASSLVGQANQPQHF. CDR3 in DNA: TGTGCCAGCAGCTTAGTGGGACAGGCTAATCAGCCCCAGCATTTT. The chain recombines TRBV7-2 with TRBJ1-5, with 8 bases matching TRBD1. The junction had 3 bases not matched to a gene; V was cut back by 1 base and J by 4 bases. The CDR3 contains 15 residues. The germline V gene has CDR1 SGHTA and CDR2 FQGNSA. Together with reference TRBV7-2 and TRBJ1-5, the CDR3 gives the full variable domain: GAGVSQSPSNKVTEKGKDVELRCDPISGHTALYWYRQSLGQGLEFLIYFQGNSAPDKSGLPSDRFSAERTGGSVSTLTIQRTQQEDSAVYLCASSLVGQANQPQHFGDGTRLSIL.

This sequence joins TRBV28 and TRBJ1-2; D possibly corresponds to TRBD1 (5 bases). The length of the CDR3 is 13 residues. The germline V and J ends were trimmed by 6 bases and 7 bases, with 15 bases remaining between them. Germline lookup yields CDR1 MDHEN and CDR2 SYDVKM. The DNA for the CDR3 is TGTGCCAGCAGCCCTGCGGGGGGGGTTGGCTACACCTTC. Its protein product is CASSPAGGVGYTF.

The chain links TRBV4-1 to TRBJ1-1; D is unresolved. Germline CDR1 and CDR2: MGHRA and YSYEKL. CDR3 length: 15 amino acids. Trimming removed 1 base from V and 0 bases from J, with 9 bases in between. The CDR3 protein is CASSQAYGVNTEAFF. CDR3 DNA sequence: TGCGCCAGCAGCCAAGCCTACGGGGTGAACACTGAAGCTTTCTTT.

This sequence joins TRBV28 and TRBJ1-2; D unclear. The CDR3 spans 15 residues. In germline, CDR1 is MDHEN, CDR2 SYDVKM. Trimming took 7 bases from V and 3 from J, leaving 18 bases between them. CDR3 region: CASTPRGGDHYGYTF. The CDR3 nucleotides are TGTGCCAGCACCCCGCGGGGAGGAGACCACTATGGCTACACCTTC.

The V and J genes are TRBV7-2 and TRBJ2-5, with 9 bases that match TRBD2. V gave up 5 bases and J gave up 5 bases; unmatched junction bases: 9. This CDR3 is built from 15 residues. Germline loops: CDR1 SGHTA, CDR2 FQGNSA. The CDR3 DNA is TGTGCCAGCAGCCAGTCAAGGACTAGCGTTGAGACCCAGTACTTC. Translated: CASSQSRTSVETQYF.

The V call is TRBV12-3 or TRBV12-4, the J call TRBJ1-5, with 7 bases that match TRBD1. This CDR3 comprises 13 residues. Trimming took 6 bases from V and 5 from J; bases not matched to a gene: 4. CDR3 protein: CASRYTGDQPQHF. The CDR3 bases are TGTGCCAGCAGGTATACAGGGGATCAGCCCCAGCATTTT.

The rearrangement uses TRBV15 and TRBJ1-2; D perhaps matches TRBD1 (5 bases). Deletions cut 10 bases from V and 6 bases from J, with 18 bases between. The CDR3 runs 13 residues. From germline, CDR1 is LNHNV and CDR2 YYDKDF (reference sequence). The CDR3 DNA is TGTGCCATTTTCAACGGGGGGGAAGATGGCTACACCTTC. Protein sequence: CAIFNGGEDGYTF.

The V call is TRBV18, the J call TRBJ2-7; TRBD1 agrees at 8 bases. This CDR3 has 14 residues. V shed 2 bases and J 1 base; nucleotides not matched to a gene: 1. Germline values: CDR1 KGHSH, CDR2 LQKENI. The CDR3 sequence is CASSPGTGSYEQYF. CDR3 sequence (DNA): TGTGCCAGCTCACCAGGGACAGGTTCCTACGAGCAGTACTTC.

Note on this clone: Other DNA sequences of this sample code for an identical CDR3. This sequence joins TRBV5-1 and TRBJ2-3; the match to TRBD2 covers 9 bases. This CDR3 comprises 14 residues. Trimming at V came to 4 bases and at J to 0 bases, leaving 0 bases not matched to a gene. Germline values: CDR1 SGHRS, CDR2 YFSETQ. The CDR3 DNA is TGCGCCAGCAGCCTAGCGGGGAGCACAGATACGCAGTATTTT. Its protein product is CASSLAGSTDTQYF.